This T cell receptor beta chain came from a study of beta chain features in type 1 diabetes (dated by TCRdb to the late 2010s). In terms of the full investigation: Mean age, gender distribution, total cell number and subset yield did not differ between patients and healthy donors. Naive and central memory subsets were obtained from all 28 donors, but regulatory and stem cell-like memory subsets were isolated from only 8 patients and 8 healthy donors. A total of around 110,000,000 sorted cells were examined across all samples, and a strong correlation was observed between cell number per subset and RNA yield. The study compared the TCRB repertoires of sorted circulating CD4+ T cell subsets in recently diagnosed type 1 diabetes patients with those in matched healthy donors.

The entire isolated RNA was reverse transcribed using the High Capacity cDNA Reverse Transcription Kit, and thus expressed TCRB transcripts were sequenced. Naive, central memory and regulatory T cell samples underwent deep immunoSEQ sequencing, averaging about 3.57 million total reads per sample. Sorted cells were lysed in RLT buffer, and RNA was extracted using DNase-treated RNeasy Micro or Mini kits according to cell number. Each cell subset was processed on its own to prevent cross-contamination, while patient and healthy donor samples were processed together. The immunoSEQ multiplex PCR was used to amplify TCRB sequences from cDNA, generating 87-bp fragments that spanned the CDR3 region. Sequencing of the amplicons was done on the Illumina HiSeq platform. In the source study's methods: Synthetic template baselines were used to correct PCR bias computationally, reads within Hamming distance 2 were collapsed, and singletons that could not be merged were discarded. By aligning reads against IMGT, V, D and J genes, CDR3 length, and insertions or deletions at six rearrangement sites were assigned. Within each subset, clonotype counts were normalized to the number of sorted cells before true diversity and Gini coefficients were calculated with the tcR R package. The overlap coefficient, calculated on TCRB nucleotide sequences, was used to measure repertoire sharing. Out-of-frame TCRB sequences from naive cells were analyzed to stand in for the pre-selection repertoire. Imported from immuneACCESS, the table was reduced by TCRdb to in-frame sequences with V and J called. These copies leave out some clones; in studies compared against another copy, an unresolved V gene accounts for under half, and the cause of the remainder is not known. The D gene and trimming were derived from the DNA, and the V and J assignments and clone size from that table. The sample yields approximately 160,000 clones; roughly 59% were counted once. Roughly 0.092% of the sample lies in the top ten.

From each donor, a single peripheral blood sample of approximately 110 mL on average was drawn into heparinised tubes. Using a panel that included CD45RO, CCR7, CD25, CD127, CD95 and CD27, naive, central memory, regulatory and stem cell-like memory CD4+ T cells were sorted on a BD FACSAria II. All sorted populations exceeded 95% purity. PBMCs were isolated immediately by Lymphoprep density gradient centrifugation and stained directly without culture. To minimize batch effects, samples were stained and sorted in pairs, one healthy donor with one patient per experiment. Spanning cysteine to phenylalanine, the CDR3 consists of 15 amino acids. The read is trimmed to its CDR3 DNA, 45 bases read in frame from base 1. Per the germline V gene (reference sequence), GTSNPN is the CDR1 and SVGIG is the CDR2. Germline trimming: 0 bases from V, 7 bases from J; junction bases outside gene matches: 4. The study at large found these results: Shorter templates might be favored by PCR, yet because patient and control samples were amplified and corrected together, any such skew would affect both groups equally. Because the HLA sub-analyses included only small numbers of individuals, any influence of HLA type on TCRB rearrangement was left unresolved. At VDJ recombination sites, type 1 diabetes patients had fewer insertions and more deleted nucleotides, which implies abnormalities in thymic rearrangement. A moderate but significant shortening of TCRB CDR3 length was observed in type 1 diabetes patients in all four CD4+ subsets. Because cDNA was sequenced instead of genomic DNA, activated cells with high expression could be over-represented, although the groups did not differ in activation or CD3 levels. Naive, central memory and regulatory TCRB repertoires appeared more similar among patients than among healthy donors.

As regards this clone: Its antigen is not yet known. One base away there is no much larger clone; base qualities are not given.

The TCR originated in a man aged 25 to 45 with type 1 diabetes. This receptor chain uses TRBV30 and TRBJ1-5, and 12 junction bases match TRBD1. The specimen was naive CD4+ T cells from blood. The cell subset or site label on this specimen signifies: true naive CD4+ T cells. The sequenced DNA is TGTGCCTGGAGTGTAGCCGGGACAGGGGGCCAGCCCCAGCATTTT. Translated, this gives CAWSVAGTGGQPQHF.